This record concerns one T cell receptor (beta chain) sequence. Its target is not known. These data belong to a study of OX40 agonist ivuxolimab in advanced cancers. Overall study: Three patients showed partial responses: one hepatocellular carcinoma and two cutaneous melanoma cases.

V was trimmed by 0 bases and J by 4 bases, leaving 9 bases between them. Germline-derived CDR1 and CDR2 are MNHEY and SVGAGI. The CDR3 covers 15 residues. If patients had autoimmune disease history or systemic immunosuppression, they were excluded. Profiled with immunoSEQ multiplex PCR; TCRdb holds only in-frame clones, not every one. The repertoire has about 61,000 clones, 80% to 95% of them found once; the top ten carry 23%. Study-wide findings and caveats: Partial responders at 0.1-3.0 mg/kg showed near-lowest clonal expansion.

Sequenced here: CD4+ or CD8+ T cells sorted from blood, sampled in a trial of the OX40 agonist ivuxolimab. The source of this sequence is an adult with an advanced solid tumor such as melanoma, head and neck, liver or kidney cancer. This sequence joins TRBV6-5 and TRBJ1-4, with D hard to call. CDR3: CASSYSSSYNEKLFF. DNA of the CDR3: TGTGCCAGCAGTTACTCGTCTAGCTATAATGAAAAACTGTTTTTT.